The rows below give T cell receptor beta chains drawn from one sample of a study of T cell changes during pregnancy in multiple sclerosis. Sequenced by immunoSEQ multiplex PCR; TCRdb stores in-frame clones only, minus some. The sample includes 35,000 to 45,000 clones, over 85% seen only once; the top ten take roughly 5%. Material: peripheral blood, obtained in the third trimester of pregnancy. All receptors come from a female donor in good health, enrolled as a control in a pregnancy study. Each CDR3 is given with its conserved first and last residue. D genes are given only for firm matches. The size field is filled for only some rows; it gives once, few, many or a size class.

TRBV25-1,NA,TRBJ2-7,NA,TGTGCCAGCAACTCGCAGGCCTACGAGCAGTACTTC,CASNSQAYEQYF
TRBV18,TRBD2,TRBJ2-7,NA,TGTGCCAGCTCCGGGACTAGCGGGAGATACGAGCAGTACTTC,CASSGTSGRYEQYF
TRBV20-1,NA,TRBJ1-1,few,TGCAGTGCTAGCGACAGCGAGTCTTTCTTT,CSASDSESFF
TRBV6-5,NA,TRBJ2-7,NA,TGTGCCAGCAGTTCTCGGACCAGAGTAAGGGGCGAGCAGTACTTC,CASSSRTRVRGEQYF
TRBV27,TRBD2,TRBJ2-7,NA,TGTGCCAGCAGTACTACCGGGACTAGCGGGAAGCAGTACTTC,CASSTTGTSGKQYF
TRBV7-8,NA,TRBJ1-4,NA,TGTGCCAGCAGCCCGCGGCGTGGGGAAAAACTGTTTTTT,CASSPRRGEKLFF
TRBV4-3,TRBD2,TRBJ2-2,NA,TGCGCCAGCAGCCATCCACTCCCCCCTAGCGGGGGGTCGGACGCCGGGGAGCTGTTTTTT,CASSHPLPPSGGSDAGELFF
TRBV4-3,NA,TRBJ2-7,NA,TGCGCCAGCAGCCAAGATGGACACAGAAATAACTACGAGCAGTACTTC,CASSQDGHRNNYEQYF
TRBV7-9,NA,TRBJ2-5,NA,TGTGCCAGCAGCTTAGCAATCGGGGAGACCCAGTACTTC,CASSLAIGETQYF
TRBV5-6,TRBD2,TRBJ2-7,NA,TGTGCCAGCAGCCGCGAACCGGGACTAGCGGCATACGAGCAGTACTTC,CASSREPGLAAYEQYF
TRBV7-2,TRBD1,TRBJ1-2,NA,TGTGCCAGCAGCGGGACAGGCTTGAGAGCTAACTATGGCTACACCTTC,CASSGTGLRANYGYTF
TRBV15,NA,TRBJ1-1,NA,TGTGCCACCAGCAGGAGAAGAGATGTGAACACTGAAGCTTTCTTT,CATSRRRDVNTEAFF
TRBV6-4,TRBD2,TRBJ2-3,once,TGTGCCAGCAGTAAGGACAGCGGGGGATCCACAGATACGCAGTATTTT,CASSKDSGGSTDTQYF
TRBV20-1,NA,TRBJ2-3,NA,TGCAGTGCTAGACAAGATACGCAGTATTTT,CSARQDTQYF
TRBV25-1,NA,TRBJ1-6,NA,TGTGCCAGCAGTGGCGGGACGAAAAATTCACCCCTCCACTTT,CASSGGTKNSPLHF
TRBV6-6,TRBD1,TRBJ2-1,NA,TGTGCCAGCACCGAACGGACAGGGGGATACAATGAGCAGTTCTTC,CASTERTGGYNEQFF
TRBV27,TRBD1,TRBJ1-2,NA,TGTGCCAGCAGTCTCGTCGGGACAGGGGCCTATGGCTACACCTTC,CASSLVGTGAYGYTF
TRBV28,TRBD1,TRBJ2-1,NA,TGTGCCAGCAGTTGGGGGGGGACAGGGGGCAATGAGCAGTTCTTC,CASSWGGTGGNEQFF
TRBV6-1,TRBD2,TRBJ2-2,few,TGTGCCAGCAGTGAAGCGGTTTTAGCGGGAGTAACCGGGGAGCTGTTTTTT,CASSEAVLAGVTGELFF
TRBV6-6,NA,TRBJ2-7,NA,TGTGCCAGCACTGAAAGGTTACCGACGGGAGAGCAGTACTTC,CASTERLPTGEQYF
TRBV30,NA,TRBJ1-5,NA,TGTGCCTGGAGTGACGGCGGGGCAGGGAATCAGCCCCAGCATTTT,CAWSDGGAGNQPQHF
TRBV7-3,TRBD2,TRBJ2-5,NA,TGTGCCAGCAGCTTGAATAGCGGGAGATCTGGGGAGACCCAGTACTTC,CASSLNSGRSGETQYF
TRBV19,NA,TRBJ2-7,NA,TGTGCCAGTAGTATAAGGCCCGGGGGGCTGTCCCCGGTCGAGCAGTACTTC,CASSIRPGGLSPVEQYF
TRBV11-3,TRBD2,TRBJ2-1,NA,TGTGCCAGCAGCGTGGGACTAGTGTCCCACAATGAGCAGTTCTTC,CASSVGLVSHNEQFF
TRBV7-2,NA,TRBJ1-5,NA,TGTGCCAGCAGCTTAGAGAGACAGGCTTATCAGCCCCAGCATTTT,CASSLERQAYQPQHF
TRBV6-1,TRBD2,TRBJ2-3,once,TGTGCCAGCAGCCCCACTAGCGGGGGGGCTGATACGCAGTATTTT,CASSPTSGGADTQYF
TRBV7-9,NA,TRBJ1-2,NA,TGTGCCAGCAGCCCTTCCGGAGCTAACTATGGCTACACCTTC,CASSPSGANYGYTF
TRBV7-9,NA,TRBJ2-1,NA,TGTGCCAGCAGCTTAACATTGGCAGATCACTACAATGAGCAGTTCTTC,CASSLTLADHYNEQFF
TRBV12-2,NA,TRBJ2-2,NA,TGTGCAAGTCGCCCCAGCGGGGGGGCGAACACCGGGGAGCTGTTTTTT,CASRPSGGANTGELFF
TRBV9,NA,TRBJ1-2,NA,TGTGCCAGCAGCGACGGGATCTATGGCTACACCTTC,CASSDGIYGYTF
TRBV6-6,TRBD2,TRBJ2-7,NA,TGTGCCAGCAGTTACTCCAGCGGGGGGGCGATCTACGAGCAGTACTTC,CASSYSSGGAIYEQYF
TRBV5-4,TRBD1,TRBJ1-1,NA,TGTGCCAGCAGCACCCGACAGGGGGCTTACACTGAAGCTTTCTTT,CASSTRQGAYTEAFF
TRBV5-4,NA,TRBJ2-7,NA,TGTGCCAGCAGCTTGCTAGGTTACGAGCAGTACTTC,CASSLLGYEQYF